A selection of T cell receptor beta chains follows, all from one sample in a study of T cells in localized non-small cell lung cancer. The protocol was immunoSEQ multiplex PCR, while the TCRdb copy is restricted to in-frame clones and leaves out a portion. The table includes approximately 4,500 clones, 20% to 25% detected once. This material consisted of lung tumor tissue, taken before any cancer treatment. The origin of the receptors is a female donor aged 60 or older with stage I lung adenocarcinoma. The CDR3 runs from the conserved cysteine through the conserved F or W. Each record gives: V gene, J gene, clone size, D gene, CDR3 DNA, CDR3 protein. D genes are given only for firm matches. Size tells how often a clone was seen (once, few, many) or the class of an expanded clone, and some rows leave it out.

TRBV11-3	TRBJ2-5	few	NA	TGTGCCAGCAGCTCCCGAGGGACCTCCGGGGAGACCCAGTACTTC	CASSSRGTSGETQYF
TRBV6-8	TRBJ1-1	few	TRBD1	TGTGCCAGCAGTTACTCGACAGGGCCCATACAGAACACTGAAGCTTTCTTT	CASSYSTGPIQNTEAFF
TRBV14	TRBJ2-7	NA	NA	TGTGCCAGCAGCCAAGACAGGGTCAACACCTACGAGCAGTACTTC	CASSQDRVNTYEQYF
TRBV11-3	TRBJ1-3	few	NA	TGTGCCAGCAGCTTATCTTTGTCTGGCTCTGGAAACACCATATATTTT	CASSLSLSGSGNTIYF
TRBV19	TRBJ2-3	few	NA	TGTGCCAGTAGTCCCCTACACCGGGAAACAGATACGCAGTATTTT	CASSPLHRETDTQYF
TRBV6-7	TRBJ1-6	few	TRBD1	TGTGCCAGCAGAACCCGACAGGGTTTCCACTTT	CASRTRQGFHF
TRBV6-8	TRBJ1-1	few	NA	TGTGCCAGCAGTTACGGGATGAACACTGAAGCTTTCTTT	CASSYGMNTEAFF
TRBV19	TRBJ2-1	NA	NA	TGTGCCAGTAGTTATAACGGGGACTCCTACAATGAGCAGTTCTTC	CASSYNGDSYNEQFF
TRBV6-8	TRBJ2-1	medium-sized	NA	TGTGCCAGCAAACGGGGCGTCTCTGAGGGTGAGCAGTTCTTC	CASKRGVSEGEQFF
TRBV4-1	TRBJ2-1	NA	TRBD2	TGCGCCAGCAGCCAAGCGGGGTTCGGCTTTGCGGGAGGGAGGGGTGAGCAGTTCTTC	CASSQAGFGFAGGRGEQFF
TRBV19	TRBJ1-1	NA	NA	TGTGCCAGTAGTATAGTTGGAGTCGGGACTGAAGCTTTCTTT	CASSIVGVGTEAFF
TRBV11-3	TRBJ2-3	NA	TRBD2	TGTGCCAGCAGCTGGGGACTAGCAACAGATACGCAGTATTTT	CASSWGLATDTQYF
TRBV11-3	TRBJ2-5	NA	NA	TGTGCCAGCAGCCCCCGGGCAGTCCCAGAGACCCAGTACTTC	CASSPRAVPETQYF
TRBV6-8	TRBJ2-2	NA	NA	TGTGCCAGCAGTGCCCTACCGGCGAACACCGGGGAGCTGTTTTTT	CASSALPANTGELFF
TRBV6-8	TRBJ1-1	medium-sized	NA	TGTGCCAGCAAACCCCGGAGAGGGCTGACGGACACTGAAGCTTTCTTT	CASKPRRGLTDTEAFF
TRBV5-1	TRBJ2-7	NA	TRBD2	TGCGCCAGCAGCTCTACGGGACTAAGAACCTACGAGCAGTACTTC	CASSSTGLRTYEQYF
TRBV6-8	TRBJ2-5	few	NA	TGTGCCAGCAGTGCCGACAGACAAGAGACCCAGTACTTC	CASSADRQETQYF
TRBV10-1	TRBJ2-2	NA	NA	TGCGCCAGCAGGTGGTCACAGGGTCACACCGGGGAGCTGTTTTTT	CASRWSQGHTGELFF
TRBV30	TRBJ1-2	few	NA	TGTGCCTGGAGGGTATCCGGAGGCTACACCTTC	CAWRVSGGYTF
TRBV9	TRBJ1-2	NA	NA	TGTGCCAGCAGTGCCCAGGGGTGGGGCGAGGGGTATGGCTACACCTTC	CASSAQGWGEGYGYTF
TRBV18	TRBJ1-1	few	TRBD1	TGTGCCAGCTCACTCTGGGGTGCGGACAGGGAAAACACTGAAGCTTTCTTT	CASSLWGADRENTEAFF
TRBV11-3	TRBJ1-2	NA	TRBD1	TGTGCCAGCAGCCAATCCGACAGGGGAGGCGTCCGAGCTAACTATGGCTACACCTTC	CASSQSDRGGVRANYGYTF
TRBV11-3	TRBJ1-2	NA	NA	TGTGCCAGCAGCTCCGGCCCCACCGAGGGAGGCTACACCTTC	CASSSGPTEGGYTF
TRBV11-3	TRBJ1-1	few	TRBD1	TGTGCCAGCAGCTTTGGTGTCGGGACAGGGGATGCTGAAGCTTTCTTT	CASSFGVGTGDAEAFF
TRBV18	TRBJ1-1	NA	TRBD1	TGTGCCAGCTCACCGACAGGGGGGAACACTGAAGCTTTCTTT	CASSPTGGNTEAFF
TRBV9	TRBJ2-1	few	TRBD2	TGTGCCAGCAGCGTAGCTTTCGCGGGGGGCTCTTACAATGAGCAGTTCTTC	CASSVAFAGGSYNEQFF
TRBV11-3	TRBJ1-4	NA	NA	TGTGCCAGCAGCGGGTGGGGGAGCGCGGTCGGAAAACTGTTTTTT	CASSGWGSAVGKLFF
TRBV9	TRBJ1-5	many	NA	TGTGCCAGCAGTGAAGAAGGGGCCCATTGGGGCAATCAGCCCCAGCATTTT	CASSEEGAHWGNQPQHF
TRBV6-8	TRBJ1-3	medium-sized	NA	TGTGCCAGCAGTCCTCGGGGTCTCACTGGAGTCACCATATATTTT	CASSPRGLTGVTIYF
TRBV11-3	TRBJ2-7	few	NA	TGTGCCAGCAGCTTATGGGCAGGAGGCTCCTACGAGCAGTACTTC	CASSLWAGGSYEQYF
TRBV19	TRBJ1-1	NA	NA	TGTGCCAGTAGCGAAAGGGGCAGAGCGAACACTGAAGCTTTCTTT	CASSERGRANTEAFF
TRBV11-3	TRBJ1-1	medium-sized	NA	TGTGCCAGCAGTTTAACAGGGACGAACACTGAAGCTTTCTTT	CASSLTGTNTEAFF
TRBV11-3	TRBJ1-3	medium-sized	NA	TGTGCCAGCAGCTTGGCCACCCCAGGTTCTGGAAACACCATATATTTT	CASSLATPGSGNTIYF
TRBV19	TRBJ1-2	NA	NA	TGTGCCAGTAGTAACGACAATAACTATGGCTACACCTTC	CASSNDNNYGYTF
TRBV15	TRBJ1-5	NA	TRBD1	TGTGCCACCAGCAGAGGGACAGGGGCCTCCTCTAAAAATCAGCCCCAGCATTTT	CATSRGTGASSKNQPQHF
TRBV5-1	TRBJ2-6	NA	NA	TGCGCCAGCAGTCTAGGGGGGACCTCTGGGGCCAACGTCCTGACTTTC	CASSLGGTSGANVLTF
TRBV11-3	TRBJ2-2	few	NA	TGTGCCAGCAGCCCGGGTGGGGGTGACACCGGGGAGCTGTTTTTT	CASSPGGGDTGELFF
TRBV6-8	TRBJ1-4	few	NA	TGTGCCAGCAGTTACTCAGGGTCAACTAATGAAAAACTGTTTTTT	CASSYSGSTNEKLFF
TRBV9	TRBJ1-5	NA	NA	TGTGCCAGCAGGCTAGGGCAGCAGCCCCAGCATTTT	CASRLGQQPQHF
TRBV9	TRBJ2-7	few	TRBD2	TGTGCCAGCAGTCAACAGTTAGCGGGAGCGGGCGAGCAGTACTTC	CASSQQLAGAGEQYF
TRBV1	TRBJ1-2	NA	NA	TGCGCCAGCAGCCAAGTTGGGACACTTAACTATGGCTACACCTTC	CASSQVGTLNYGYTF
TRBV19	TRBJ1-2	NA	NA	TGTGCCAGCGGCTTAGGGTCAAATGGCTACACCTTC	CASGLGSNGYTF
TRBV11-3	TRBJ1-1	medium-sized	NA	TGTGCCAGCAGCTTGAATGAACAGGGTCCTGAAGCTTTCTTT	CASSLNEQGPEAFF
TRBV23-1	TRBJ2-1	NA	TRBD2	TGCGCCAGCACCACCGAAGCGGGAGTTATGGATGAGCAGTTCTTC	CASTTEAGVMDEQFF
TRBV18	TRBJ2-2	NA	TRBD1	TGTGCCAGCTCCCGGGGACAGGGGGCGTCGAACACCGGGGAGCTGTTTTTT	CASSRGQGASNTGELFF
TRBV19	TRBJ1-1	NA	TRBD1	TGTGCCAGTAGTATAGGTTCAGGGGGGACCACTGAAGCTTTCTTT	CASSIGSGGTTEAFF
TRBV15	TRBJ1-2	few	NA	TGTGCCACCAGCAGAGATGTCCGCCTCGGGGGCTATGGCTACACCTTC	CATSRDVRLGGYGYTF
TRBV7-6	TRBJ1-5	NA	TRBD1	TGTGCCAGCAGCATCCGACAGGGGGATCAGCCCCAGCATTTT	CASSIRQGDQPQHF
TRBV30	TRBJ2-2	few	TRBD2	TGTGCCTGGAGTCGCCTAGCGGGGGTGACCACCGGGGAGCTGTTTTTT	CAWSRLAGVTTGELFF
TRBV11-3	TRBJ2-5	NA	TRBD2	TGTGCCAGCAGCATTGAACTAGCGGGAGGGCGAAGCTGGAAAACCCAGTACTTC	CASSIELAGGRSWKTQYF
TRBV5-1	TRBJ2-5	NA	TRBD2	TGCGCCAGCAGCTTACTAGCGGGGGACCAAGAGACCCAGTACTTC	CASSLLAGDQETQYF
TRBV11-3	TRBJ2-4	few	TRBD2	TGTGCCAGCATGGGAACTAGCGGGGCCAAAAACATTCAGTACTTC	CASMGTSGAKNIQYF
TRBV18	TRBJ2-5	NA	NA	TGTGCCAGCTCACCACAAGAAGAGACCCAGTACTTC	CASSPQEETQYF
TRBV9	TRBJ1-2	few	TRBD1	TGTGCCAGCAGCGTTCGGGACAGCCTCAACTATGGCTACACCTTC	CASSVRDSLNYGYTF
TRBV29-1	TRBJ1-1	large	NA	TGCAGCGTTGGGTCAGGGTACACTGAAGCTTTCTTT	CSVGSGYTEAFF
TRBV11-3	TRBJ1-5	medium-sized	TRBD1	TGTGCCAGCAGCTCACTCTGGACAGGGTGGGATCAGCCCCAGCATTTT	CASSSLWTGWDQPQHF
TRBV18	TRBJ2-1	NA	NA	TGTGCCAGCTCACCTTCGGGGAGGCCGGGTAATGAGCAGTTCTTC	CASSPSGRPGNEQFF
TRBV30	TRBJ2-1	few	NA	TGTGCCGGCCTCCGGGCGGGGGCTCCATACAATGAGCAGTTCTTC	CAGLRAGAPYNEQFF
TRBV23-1	TRBJ1-4	NA	NA	TGCGCCAGCAGTCATCCCCCTTTAGTGGGGGGAGTCGAAAAACTGTTTTTT	CASSHPPLVGGVEKLFF